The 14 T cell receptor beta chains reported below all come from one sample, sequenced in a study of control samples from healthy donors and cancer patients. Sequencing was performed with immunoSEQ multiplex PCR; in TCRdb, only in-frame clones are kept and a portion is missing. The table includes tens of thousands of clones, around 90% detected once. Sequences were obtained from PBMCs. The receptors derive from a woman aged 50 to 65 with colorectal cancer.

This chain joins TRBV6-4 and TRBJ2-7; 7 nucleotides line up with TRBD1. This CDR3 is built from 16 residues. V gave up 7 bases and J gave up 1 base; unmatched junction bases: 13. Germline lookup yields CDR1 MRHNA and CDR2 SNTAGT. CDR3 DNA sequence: TGTGCCAGCATAACAGGGGCCGAATCTTTTTCCTACGAGCAGTACGTC. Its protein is CASITGAESFSYEQYV.

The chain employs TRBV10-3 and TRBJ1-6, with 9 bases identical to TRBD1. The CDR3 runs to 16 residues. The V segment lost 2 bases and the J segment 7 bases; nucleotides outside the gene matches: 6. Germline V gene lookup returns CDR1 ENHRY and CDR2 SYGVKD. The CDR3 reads CAISEPPGTGNSPLHF. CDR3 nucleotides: TGTGCCATCAGTGAGCCGCCCGGGACAGGGAATTCACCCCTCCACTTT.

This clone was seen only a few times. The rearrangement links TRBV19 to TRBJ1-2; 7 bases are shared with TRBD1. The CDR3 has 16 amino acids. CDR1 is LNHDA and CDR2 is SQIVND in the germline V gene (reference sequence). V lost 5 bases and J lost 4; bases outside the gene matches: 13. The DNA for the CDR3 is TGTGCCAGTAGTCCCTTTACGGGACAGCCATTCTATGGCTACACCTTC. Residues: CASSPFTGQPFYGYTF.

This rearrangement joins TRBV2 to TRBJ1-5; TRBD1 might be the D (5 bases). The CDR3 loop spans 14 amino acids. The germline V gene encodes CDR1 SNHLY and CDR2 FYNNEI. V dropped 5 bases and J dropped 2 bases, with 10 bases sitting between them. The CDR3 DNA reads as TGTGCCAGCAGTAAAGGGGAAGGCAATCAGCCCCAGCATTTT. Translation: CASSKGEGNQPQHF.

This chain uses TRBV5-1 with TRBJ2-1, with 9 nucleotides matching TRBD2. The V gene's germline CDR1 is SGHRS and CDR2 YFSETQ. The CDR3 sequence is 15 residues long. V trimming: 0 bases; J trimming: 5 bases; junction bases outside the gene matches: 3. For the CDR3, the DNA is TGCGCCAGCAGCTTGGGCCAGCGGGGGGACAATGAGCAGTTCTTC. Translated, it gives CASSLGQRGDNEQFF.

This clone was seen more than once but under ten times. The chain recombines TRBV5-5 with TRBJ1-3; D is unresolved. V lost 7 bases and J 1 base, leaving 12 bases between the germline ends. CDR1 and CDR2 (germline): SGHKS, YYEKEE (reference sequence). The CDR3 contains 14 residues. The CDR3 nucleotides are TGTGCCAGCTCAGTCCCTGGGTCTGGAAACACCATATATTTT. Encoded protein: CASSVPGSGNTIYF.

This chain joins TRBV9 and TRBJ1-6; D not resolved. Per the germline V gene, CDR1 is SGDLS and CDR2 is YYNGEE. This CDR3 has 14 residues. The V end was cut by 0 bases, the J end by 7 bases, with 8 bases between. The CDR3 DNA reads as TGTGCCAGCAGCGTAGAAGCGGAGAATTCACCCCTCCACTTT. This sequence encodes CASSVEAENSPLHF. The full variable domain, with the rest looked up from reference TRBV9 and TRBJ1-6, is DSGVTQTPKHLITATGQRVTLRCSPRSGDLSVYWYQQSLDQGLQFLIQYYNGEERAKGNILERFSAQQFPDLHSELNLSSLELGDSALYFCASSVEAENSPLHFGNGTRLTVT.

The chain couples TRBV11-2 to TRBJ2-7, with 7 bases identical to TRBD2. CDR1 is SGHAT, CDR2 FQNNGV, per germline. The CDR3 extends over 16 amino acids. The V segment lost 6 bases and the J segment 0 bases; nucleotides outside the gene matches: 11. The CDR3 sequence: CASRGGYVQSSYEQYV. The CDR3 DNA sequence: TGTGCCAGCAGGGGGGGGTATGTGCAGAGCTCCTACGAGCAGTACGTC.

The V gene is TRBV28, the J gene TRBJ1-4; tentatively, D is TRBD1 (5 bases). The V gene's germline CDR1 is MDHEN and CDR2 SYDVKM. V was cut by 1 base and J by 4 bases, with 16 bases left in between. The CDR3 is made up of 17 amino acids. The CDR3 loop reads CASSLFPRQLRNEKLFF. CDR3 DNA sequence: TGTGCCAGCAGTTTATTTCCCCGACAGTTACGTAATGAAAAACTGTTTTTT.

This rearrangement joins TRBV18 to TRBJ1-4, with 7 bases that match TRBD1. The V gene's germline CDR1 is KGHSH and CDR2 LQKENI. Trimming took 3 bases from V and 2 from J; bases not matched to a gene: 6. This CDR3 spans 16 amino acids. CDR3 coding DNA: TGTGCCAGCTCACCCTTCACAGGGGCTACTAATGAAAAACTGTTTTTT. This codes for CASSPFTGATNEKLFF.

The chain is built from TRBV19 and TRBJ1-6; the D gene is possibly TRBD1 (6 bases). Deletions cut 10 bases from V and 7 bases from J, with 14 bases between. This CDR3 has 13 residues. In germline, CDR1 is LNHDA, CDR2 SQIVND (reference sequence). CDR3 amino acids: CATAGAGNSPLHF. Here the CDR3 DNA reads TGTGCCACCGCAGGGGCGGGGAATTCACCCCTCCACTTT.

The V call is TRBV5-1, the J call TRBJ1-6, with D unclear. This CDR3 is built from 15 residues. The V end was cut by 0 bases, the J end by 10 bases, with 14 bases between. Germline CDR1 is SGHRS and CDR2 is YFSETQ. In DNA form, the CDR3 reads TGCGCCAGCAGCTTGGGTGTTCAGGAGCTCTCACCCCTCCACTTT. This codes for CASSLGVQELSPLHF.

The CDR3 is CASSSRGTGSTNEKLFF. The CDR3 coding sequence is TGTGCCAGCAGCTCTCGAGGGACAGGGTCAACTAATGAAAAACTGTTTTTT. The V gene is TRBV7-2, the J gene TRBJ1-4; 9 bases map to TRBD1. Germline CDR1 reads SGHTA; CDR2 reads FQGNSA. This CDR3 contains 17 residues. The J segment lost 0 bases and the V segment lost 4 bases, leaving 6 bases of the junction unmatched.

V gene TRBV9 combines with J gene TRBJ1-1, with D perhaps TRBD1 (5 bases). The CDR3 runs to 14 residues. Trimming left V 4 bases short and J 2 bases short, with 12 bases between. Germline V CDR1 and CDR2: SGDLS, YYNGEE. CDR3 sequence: CASSKGTVNTEAFF. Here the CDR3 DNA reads TGTGCCAGCAGCAAGGGGACCGTAAACACTGAAGCTTTCTTT.